This note documents a single T cell receptor beta chain sequence. Its specificity is not known. At the DNA level, this CDR3 is encoded by other sequences in the same sample as well. Trimming took 8 bases from V and 7 from J; bases not matched to a gene: 8. CDR3 length: 13 residues. From germline, CDR1 is MNHEY and CDR2 SVGAGI. Noted time point: pretreatment peripheral blood. Only in-frame clones appear in the TCRdb table, and some are missing; sequencing was by immunoSEQ multiplex PCR. The sample has approximately 63,000 clones, 75% to 90% seen once; the top ten hold 1.5% to 2%. This entry belongs to a study of PD-L1 blockade in urothelial cancer. Across the whole study: Patients' histories included 0 to 3 prior chemotherapy regimens. Peripheral blood specimens exhibited a median yield of around 130,000 T cells.

Study conclusions and caveats: Patients with durable benefit had greater blood expansion of tumor-associated TCR clones 3 weeks into treatment.

The sequencing used PBMCs, collected around atezolizumab (anti-PD-L1) treatment. This TCR was recovered from a man between 65 and 85 years old with urothelial cancer. V and J are TRBV6-5 and TRBJ2-7; the match to TRBD1 covers 10 bases. CDR3 protein: CASRQGANYEQYF. The CDR3 DNA reads TGTGCCAGCCGACAGGGGGCAAACTATGAGCAGTACTTC.